A few counts support the clone carrying this TCR beta chain. Assembly of TCR beta libraries relied on iRepertoire HTBI primers together with Arm-PCR of CDR3 regions. TCRdb fed the multiplex PCR reads into MiXCR, producing one record per CDR3 protein. The repertoire holds fewer than 500,000 distinct CDR3 sequences, with around 15% as singletons. The sample comes from a study of regulatory T cells in long-lasting Graves disease. Trimming stripped 6 bases from V and 5 bases from J, with 11 bases between. Germline CDR1 and CDR2: MNHEY and SVGEGT. The CDR3 runs to 13 residues. Time point specified: newly diagnosed GD, antithyroid drugs for less than 3 months. Scientists built the TCR library using RNA that was extracted from PBMCs. This same sample was also taken into another study, of T cells in Graves' hyperthyroidism and ophthalmopathy.

Sequencing was performed on peripheral blood mononuclear cells (PBMCs), taken at new diagnosis, from a patient treated with antithyroid drugs. This receptor was obtained from a man aged 35 to 55 with Graves disease. The V gene is TRBV6-2 or TRBV6-3, the J gene TRBJ1-5; possibly TRBD1 for D (6 bases). CDR3: CASREHRDQPQHF. CDR3 DNA sequence: TGTGCCAGCAGGGAACACAGGGATCAGCCCCAGCATTTT.